A single sample is the source of the 3 T cell receptor beta chains below, sequenced in a study of blood T cell repertoires in COVID-19. Sequencing used immunoSEQ multiplex PCR; TCRdb keeps in-frame clones, though not all of them. This table holds 70,000 to 75,000 clones, roughly 80% found once. The sequenced sample consisted of peripheral blood. These receptors all come from a woman aged 70 to 79 with acute or convalescent COVID-19.

The chain carries TRBV19 and TRBJ2-1; 9 bases align to TRBD2. J lost 5 bases, V lost 4 bases, and 24 bases had no gene match. CDR1 is LNHDA and CDR2 is SQIVND in the germline V gene (reference sequence). The CDR3 runs to 21 residues. The CDR3 spells CASSTGRGFTLAGEGNNEQFF. The DNA of the CDR3 is TGTGCCAGTAGTACGGGTAGAGGATTTACTTTAGCGGGAGAAGGGAACAATGAGCAGTTCTTC.

This chain uses TRBV27 with TRBJ1-1; no clear D. The CDR3 has 13 amino acids. V lost 6 bases to trimming and J lost 7 bases, with 15 bases between them. In germline, CDR1 is MNHEY, CDR2 SMNVEV (reference sequence). The DNA for the CDR3 is TGTGCCAGCAGACAAAGAGGTGCCGTTGAAGCTTTCTTT. It encodes CASRQRGAVEAFF.

This sequence joins TRBV7-2 and TRBJ2-1, with TRBD2 identical over 9 bases. V lost 8 bases, J lost 5 bases, and 7 bases stayed unmatched. The CDR3 spans 14 residues. The germline CDR1 and CDR2 sequences are SGHTA and FQGNSA. The CDR3 nucleotides read TGTGCCAGCCGCGGGAGGGTTTGGGACAATGAGCAGTTCTTC. It codes for CASRGRVWDNEQFF.